The 6 T cell receptor beta chains reported below all come from one sample, sequenced in a study of STAT5B mutations in CD4+ large granular lymphocyte leukemia. Generated by immunoSEQ multiplex PCR, the TCRdb table keeps only in-frame clones and is missing some. The table records 30,000 to 40,000 clones, about nine tenths of them present only once. Source material: CD4+ T cells from blood buffy coats. These TCRs come from a human donor in good health.

V and J are TRBV5-4 and TRBJ2-4; a weak D match, TRBD2 (6 bases). The CDR3 has 15 residues. Trimming took 1 base from V and 0 from J, leaving 8 bases between them. Per the germline V gene, CDR1 is SGHNT and CDR2 is YYREEE (reference sequence). CDR3 nucleotide sequence: TGTGCCAGCAGCTTGCCGGGACTAGCCAAAAACATTCAGTACTTC. Its translation is CASSLPGLAKNIQYF.

This sequence joins TRBV11-2 and TRBJ2-3; maybe TRBD2 (5 bases). Germline V lookup: CDR1 SGHAT, CDR2 FQNNGV. Trimming cost V 3 bases and J 3 bases, with 13 bases left between them. The CDR3 covers 15 residues. The CDR3 nucleotides are TGTGCCAGCAGCTTTCGGGAACCCCTTACAGATACGCAGTATTTT. Protein: CASSFREPLTDTQYF. Drawing the rest from reference TRBV11-2 and TRBJ2-3, the complete variable domain is EAGVAQSPRYKIIEKRQSVAFWCNPISGHATLYWYQQILGQGPKLLIQFQNNGVVDDSQLPKDRFSAERLKGVDSTLKIQPAKLEDSAVYLCASSFREPLTDTQYFGPGTRLTVL.

This chain links TRBV27 with TRBJ2-7; the D gene is possibly TRBD2 (5 bases). Germline CDR1 MNHEY, CDR2 SMNVEV (reference sequence). This CDR3 spans 15 amino acids. Trimming left V 0 bases short and J 5 bases short, with 14 bases between. The CDR3 DNA reads TGTGCCAGCAGTTTATCAGCGGCCTACCCCCACGAGCAGTACTTC. Protein sequence: CASSLSAAYPHEQYF.

This chain connects TRBV5-1 to TRBJ2-1; D unclear. The V gene lost 2 bases and the J gene lost 1 base, with 16 bases spanning the gap. CDR1 is SGHRS and CDR2 is YFSETQ in the germline V gene. This CDR3 contains 17 residues. The CDR3 sequence is CASSLKIRVLSYNEQFF. The DNA of the CDR3 is TGCGCCAGCAGCTTAAAGATCCGGGTCCTATCCTACAATGAGCAGTTCTTC.

Comment on this clone: The junction differs from germline at one of its ends, possibly a read error. V gene TRBV7-7 combines with J gene TRBJ2-5; 7 bases agree with TRBD2. The germline V gene encodes CDR1 SSHAT and CDR2 FNYEAQ (reference sequence). CDR3 length equals 15 residues. The CDR3 here is CASSLGAGLIETQYF. The CDR3 DNA reads TGTGCTAGCAGCTTAGGAGCGGGACTTATAGAGACCCAGTACTTC.

The chain combines TRBV30 with TRBJ1-6; no clear D. Germline CDR1 reads GTSNPN; CDR2 reads SVGIG (reference sequence). Trimming removed 1 base from V and 13 bases from J, with 5 bases in between. This CDR3 has 10 residues. Here the CDR3 DNA reads TGTGCCTGGAGTGCCCCCCCCCTCCACTTT. Translation gives CAWSAPPLHF.